The 27 T cell receptor beta chains below all came from one sample that was sequenced in a study of cytomegalovirus exposure and HLA in healthy donors. Profiling relied on immunoSEQ multiplex PCR, and the TCRdb table lists in-frame clones only, not all of them. The sample contains tens of thousands of clones, 70% to 90% of which appear only once. The sample taken for sequencing was PBMCs. These receptors were taken from a young woman in good health and CMV-seropositive.

V gene TRBV2 combines with J gene TRBJ1-3, with D uncertain. The germline V gene encodes CDR1 SNHLY and CDR2 FYNNEI. The CDR3 has 14 amino acids. Trimming pared 6 bases from V and 1 base from J, leaving 10 bases between. CDR3 in amino acids: CASSDSRSGNTIYF. In DNA form, the CDR3 reads TGTGCCAGCAGCGACTCAAGGTCTGGAAACACCATATATTTT.

J is TRBJ2-1 and V is TRBV5-1; 11 bases match TRBD2. V shed 1 base and J 7 bases; nucleotides not matched to a gene: 22. CDR1 and CDR2 (germline): SGHRS, YFSETQ. The CDR3 length is 21 residues. The CDR3 DNA follows: TGCGCCAGCAGCTTGCCGACATCACCAAGACTAGCGGGGACCCCGGCGAATGAGCAGTTCTTC. Translating it yields CASSLPTSPRLAGTPANEQFF.

The gene calls are TRBV11-3 and TRBJ2-1; 8 bases agree with TRBD2. The CDR3 runs 15 residues. Germline V lookup: CDR1 SGHNT, CDR2 YENEEA. Trimming took 5 bases from V and 8 from J; bases not matched to a gene: 11. The CDR3, as DNA: TGTGCCAGCAGCCCCTCCGGAGCGGGAGTCCATGAGCAGTTCTTC. Its protein is CASSPSGAGVHEQFF.

The V call is TRBV7-3, the J call TRBJ2-3; D gene unclear. The germline V gene encodes CDR1 SGHTA and CDR2 FQGTGA. Trimming cost V 2 bases and J 4 bases, with 13 bases left between them. CDR3 length: 15 residues. The CDR3 spells CASSLEVVRADTQYF. DNA for the CDR3: TGTGCCAGCAGCTTAGAGGTGGTACGCGCAGATACGCAGTATTTT.

V and J are TRBV4-2 and TRBJ1-4; the match to TRBD1 covers 9 bases. This CDR3 has 16 residues. The V gene's germline CDR1 is LGHNA and CDR2 YNFKEQ. After removal of 0 bases from V and 5 bases from J, the junction contained 4 bases not matched to a gene. The CDR3 sequence: CASSQDKGTGNEKLFF. The DNA for the CDR3 is TGTGCCAGCAGCCAAGATAAAGGGACAGGGAATGAAAAACTGTTTTTT.

The genes are TRBV27 and TRBJ2-7, with a weak D call TRBD2 (5 bases). CDR3 length equals 14 residues. CDR1 is MNHEY and CDR2 is SMNVEV in the germline V gene (reference sequence). V gave up 2 bases and J gave up 2 bases, with 10 bases separating them. The chain's CDR3 is CASSLNGVAYEQYF. CDR3 DNA: TGTGCCAGCAGTTTAAACGGGGTGGCCTACGAGCAGTACTTC.

The rearrangement joins TRBV6-5 to TRBJ1-1; D not resolved. The CDR3 is 15 residues long. V was clipped by 11 bases and J by 5 bases, with 24 bases between them. Germline CDR1 is MNHEY and CDR2 is SVGAGI. The CDR3 here is CASLRSFAGETEAFF. CDR3 DNA: TGTGCCTCTCTTCGATCCTTCGCGGGAGAGACTGAAGCTTTCTTT.

The chain couples TRBV27 to TRBJ2-1, with D perhaps TRBD2 (6 bases). V lost 3 bases and J 4 bases, leaving 10 bases between the germline ends. CDR3 length: 14 amino acids. The germline V gene encodes CDR1 MNHEY and CDR2 SMNVEV (reference sequence). The CDR3 reads CASSFSGLYNEQFF. For the CDR3, the DNA is TGTGCCAGCAGTTTCTCGGGACTTTACAATGAGCAGTTCTTC.

The chain uses TRBV6-5 and TRBJ2-7; D may be TRBD2 (5 bases). Germline V gives CDR1 MNHEY, CDR2 SVGAGI. V lost 5 bases, J lost 3 bases, and 11 bases lay in between. The CDR3 is 13 amino acids. CDR3 amino acids: CASSPTGLYEQYF. In nucleotides, the CDR3 is TGTGCCAGCAGTCCCACCGGACTCTACGAGCAGTACTTC.

The V gene is TRBV15, the J gene TRBJ2-7, with 7 positions matching TRBD1. Per the germline V gene, CDR1 is LNHNV and CDR2 is YYDKDF (reference sequence). V gave up 3 bases and J gave up 7 bases; unmatched junction bases: 6. This CDR3 is built from 13 residues. As DNA, the CDR3 is TGTGCCACCAGCAGTACAGGGGTGGGAGAGCAGTACTTC. It is translated as CATSSTGVGEQYF. The entire variable domain, with the rest obtained from reference TRBV15 and TRBJ2-7, is as follows: DAMVIQNPRYQVTQFGKPVTLSCSQTLNHNVMYWYQQKSSQAPKLLFHYYDKDFNNEADTPDNFQSRRPNTSFCFLDIRSPGLGDTAMYLCATSSTGVGEQYFGPGTRLTVT.

The genes are TRBV4-2 and TRBJ2-7; 7 nucleotides agree with TRBD1. The CDR3 runs to 15 residues. The germline CDR1 and CDR2 sequences are LGHNA and YNFKEQ. Losses at the gene ends were 4 bases for V and 0 bases for J; bases not matched to a gene: 6. The CDR3 sequence: CASSPTGLSSYEQYF. The CDR3 nucleotides read TGTGCCAGCAGCCCGACAGGGCTGAGCTCCTACGAGCAGTACTTC.

The chain couples TRBV6-6 to TRBJ2-7; TRBD1 might be the D (6 bases). The V end lost 6 bases, the J end lost 3 bases, and 15 bases lay between the germline ends. CDR3 length: 14 residues. Germline V gene lookup returns CDR1 MNHNY and CDR2 SVGAGI (reference sequence). As DNA, the CDR3 is TGTGCCAGCAGCGACGCGGACAGTGGCTACGAGCAGTACTTC. It yields the protein CASSDADSGYEQYF.

V is TRBV7-2 and J is TRBJ2-7, with 7 bases identical to TRBD1. The V gene end was trimmed by 5 bases and the J gene end by 0 bases; junction bases not matched to a gene: 7. This CDR3 is built from 15 residues. Germline V gene lookup returns CDR1 SGHTA and CDR2 FQGNSA. In nucleotides, the CDR3 is TGTGCCAGCAGCCAAACAGGGGTTATCTCCTACGAGCAGTACTTC. Translating it yields CASSQTGVISYEQYF.

J is TRBJ1-1 and V is TRBV20-1, with unresolved D. V lost 2 bases, J lost 6 bases, and 7 bases lay in between. This CDR3 is 11 amino acids long. The germline CDR1 and CDR2 sequences are DFQATT and SNEGSKA (reference sequence). CDR3 amino acids: CSARKSPEAFF. The DNA of the CDR3 is TGCAGTGCTAGAAAAAGCCCTGAAGCTTTCTTT.

V and J are TRBV2 and TRBJ2-6; unclear D gene. Germline V gene sequence: CDR1 SNHLY, CDR2 FYNNEI. V was shortened by 7 bases and J by 0 bases, with 7 bases between the two germline ends. CDR3 length: 14 residues. The CDR3 DNA reads TGTGCCAGCACCCCCGGCTCTGGGGCCAACGTCCTGACTTTC. Translated: CASTPGSGANVLTF.

The table lists this clone with a few counts. The sample contains more than one DNA sequence encoding this CDR3. The chain combines TRBV6-4 with TRBJ2-1, with 12 nucleotides matching TRBD2. The germline gives CDR1 MRHNA, CDR2 SNTAGT. This CDR3 region has 15 residues. The V gene end was trimmed by 0 bases and the J gene end by 6 bases; junction bases not matched to a gene: 0. The CDR3 DNA sequence: TGTGCCAGCAGTGACTCGACTAGCGGGAGCAATGAGCAGTTCTTC. Its translation: CASSDSTSGSNEQFF.

This chain uses TRBV6-6 with TRBJ2-1, with a tentative D call TRBD2 (6 bases). The CDR3 is made up of 16 amino acids. V lost 4 bases, J lost 5 bases, and 18 bases lay in between. Germline loops: CDR1 MNHNY, CDR2 SVGAGI (reference sequence). CDR3 protein: CASSSTRVRGNNEQFF. CDR3 bases: TGTGCCAGCAGTTCTACCCGGGTCCGGGGGAACAATGAGCAGTTCTTC.

This clone was seen repeatedly, ten times or more. V and J are TRBV6-1 and TRBJ1-2, with D perhaps TRBD1 (6 bases). Trimming stripped 6 bases from V and 8 bases from J, with 22 bases between. The CDR3 consists of 15 residues. Germline V gene data show CDR1 as MNHNS and CDR2 as SASEGT. Here the CDR3 reads CASRRTEDSFEGYTF. The CDR3 nucleotides are TGTGCCAGCAGGAGGACAGAAGATTCTTTCGAGGGCTACACCTTC.

The gene calls are TRBV6-5 and TRBJ1-4, with D possibly being TRBD1 (5 bases). Germline values: CDR1 MNHEY, CDR2 SVGAGI. V dropped 4 bases and J dropped 7 bases, with 16 bases sitting between them. The CDR3 has 15 amino acids. The CDR3 reads CASSLGQAQGEKLFF. DNA of the CDR3: TGTGCCAGCAGTTTGGGGCAGGCCCAGGGTGAAAAACTGTTTTTT.

The chain has TRBV28 and TRBJ2-5, with 9 bases matching TRBD2. Looked up from germline, CDR1 is MDHEN and CDR2 is SYDVKM. V was pared by 4 bases and J by 2 bases, with 5 bases of the junction left unmatched. The CDR3 loop spans 15 amino acids. CDR3 sequence (DNA): TGTGCCAGCAGTTCCGGGACTAGCAGACAAGAGACCCAGTACTTC. This sequence encodes CASSSGTSRQETQYF. The variable domain in full, completed from reference TRBV28 and TRBJ2-5, reads DVKVTQSSRYLVKRTGEKVFLECVQDMDHENMFWYRQDPGLGLRLIYFSYDVKMKEKGDIPEGYSVSREKKERFSLILESASTNQTSMYLCASSSGTSRQETQYFGPGTRLLVL.

V gene TRBV7-2 combines with J gene TRBJ2-3, with 8 nucleotides matching TRBD1. This CDR3 comprises 14 residues. Germline V gene data show CDR1 as SGHTA and CDR2 as FQGNSA. Germline trimming cut 1 base from V and 6 bases from J; bases unmatched to any gene: 3. The CDR3 spells CASSLDRGVDTQYF. The DNA for the CDR3 is TGTGCCAGCAGCTTAGACAGGGGGGTGGATACGCAGTATTTT.

V is TRBV6-1 and J is TRBJ1-2; D is uncertain. Germline loops: CDR1 MNHNS, CDR2 SASEGT. This CDR3 spans 13 amino acids. With 6 bases removed from V and 1 base from J, the gap between germline ends came to 9 bases. The CDR3 reads CASRRQLNYGYTF. The CDR3 region has the DNA TGTGCCAGCAGGAGACAACTTAACTATGGCTACACCTTC.

J is TRBJ1-2 and V is TRBV4-1, with D possibly being TRBD1 (6 bases). This CDR3 region has 13 residues. Trimming left V 6 bases short and J 8 bases short, with 16 bases between. CDR1 and CDR2 from the germline V gene are MGHRA and YSYEKL. CDR3 sequence: CASSFHGTNGYTF. CDR3 in DNA: TGCGCCAGCAGTTTCCACGGGACAAACGGCTACACCTTC.

This chain connects TRBV19 to TRBJ2-1; 9 bases map to TRBD1. Germline V gives CDR1 LNHDA, CDR2 SQIVND (reference sequence). J gave up 7 bases and V 8 bases, and 15 bases lay outside the gene matches. CDR3 length: 16 residues. The CDR3 is CASQSDRGRHTNEQFF. The CDR3 nucleotides are TGTGCCAGTCAAAGCGACAGGGGGAGACACACAAATGAGCAGTTCTTC.

This clone has just one count. V usage is TRBV5-1 and J usage is TRBJ2-2; a possible D gene is TRBD2 (5 bases). The germline V gene has CDR1 SGHRS and CDR2 YFSETQ. The V gene lost 0 bases and the J gene lost 6 bases, with 9 bases spanning the gap. This CDR3 is 14 amino acids long. Here the CDR3 DNA reads TGCGCCAGCAGCTTGGATCGGGGTTCCGGGGAGCTGTTTTTT. This gives the protein CASSLDRGSGELFF.

V and J are TRBV7-2 and TRBJ1-5, with unresolved D. Looked up from germline, CDR1 is SGHTA and CDR2 is FQGNSA. The CDR3 consists of 13 residues. Trimming cost V 0 bases and J 6 bases, with 6 bases left between them. The CDR3 nucleotides are TGTGCCAGCAGCTTAGCGGGAGGTCAGCCCCAGCATTTT. Translating it yields CASSLAGGQPQHF.

The CDR3 region is CATSRGLGQGSGYTF. The CDR3 nucleotides read TGTGCCACCAGCAGAGGTCTGGGACAGGGTTCAGGCTACACCTTC. The chain links TRBV15 to TRBJ1-2, with 9 bases aligning to TRBD1. Trimming took 1 base from V and 8 from J; bases not matched to a gene: 8. This CDR3 has 15 amino acids. The germline CDR1 and CDR2 sequences are LNHNV and YYDKDF (reference sequence).